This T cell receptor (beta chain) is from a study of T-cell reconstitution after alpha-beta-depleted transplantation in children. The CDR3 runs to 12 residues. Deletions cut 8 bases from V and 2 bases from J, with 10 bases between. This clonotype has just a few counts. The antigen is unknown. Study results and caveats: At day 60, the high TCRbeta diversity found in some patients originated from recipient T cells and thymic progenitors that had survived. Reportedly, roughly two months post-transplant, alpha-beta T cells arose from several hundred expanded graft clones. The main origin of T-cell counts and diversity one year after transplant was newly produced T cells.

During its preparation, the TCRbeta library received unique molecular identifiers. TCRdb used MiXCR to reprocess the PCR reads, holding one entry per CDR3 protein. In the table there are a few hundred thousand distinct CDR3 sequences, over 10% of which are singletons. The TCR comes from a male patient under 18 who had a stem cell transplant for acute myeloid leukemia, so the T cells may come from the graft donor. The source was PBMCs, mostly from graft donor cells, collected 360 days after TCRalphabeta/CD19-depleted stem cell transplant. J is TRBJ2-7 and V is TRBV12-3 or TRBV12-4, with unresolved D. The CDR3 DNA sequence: TGTGCCAGCCGCCAGGAAGCCTACGAGCAGTACTTC. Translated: CASRQEAYEQYF.